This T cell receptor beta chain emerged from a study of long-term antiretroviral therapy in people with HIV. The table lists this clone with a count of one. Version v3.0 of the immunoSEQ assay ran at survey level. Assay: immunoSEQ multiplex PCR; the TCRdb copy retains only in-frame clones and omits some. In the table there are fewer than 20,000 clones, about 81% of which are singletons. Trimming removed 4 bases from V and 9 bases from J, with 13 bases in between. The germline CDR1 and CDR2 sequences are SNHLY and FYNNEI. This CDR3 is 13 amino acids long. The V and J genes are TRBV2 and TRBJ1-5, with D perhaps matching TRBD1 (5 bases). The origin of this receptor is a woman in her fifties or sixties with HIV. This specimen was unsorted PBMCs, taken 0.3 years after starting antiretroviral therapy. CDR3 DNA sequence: TGTGCCAGCAGTGTTGACAGTATTGGGCCCCAGCATTTT. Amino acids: CASSVDSIGPQHF.